The clone carrying this T cell receptor (beta chain) was seen a few times. Its matching antigen is unknown. This CDR3 fails to terminate in the conserved phenylalanine or tryptophan, so it likely reflects a read error. A universal primer site was incorporated via template switching, and the cDNA contained unique molecular identifiers. TCRdb used MiXCR to reprocess the 5' RACE reads, holding one entry per CDR3 protein. The table has fewer than 250,000 distinct CDR3 sequences, roughly a tenth seen once. Healthy Caucasians were all of the donors. Germline V gene lookup returns CDR1 SGHRS and CDR2 YFSETQ. The CDR3 loop spans 15 amino acids. V lost 0 bases to trimming and J lost 7 bases; unmatched junction nucleotides: 4. This record belongs to a study of identical twins. Points from the study as a whole: Zero-insertion analyses might be partly confounded by invariant T cells like MAIT and iNKT. The models gave estimates that fell short of the out-of-frame TCR alpha sharing seen in monozygotic twins.

V gene TRBV5-1 combines with J gene TRBJ2-1; TRBD2 agrees at 10 bases. This receptor was taken from a woman aged 18-29 years in good health. Sequences were obtained from memory (CD45RO+) T cells sorted from blood. The DNA for the CDR3 is TGCGCCAGCAGCTTGGCTAGCGGGGGAAGTAATGAGCAGTTCTCC. It specifies CASSLASGGSNEQFS.